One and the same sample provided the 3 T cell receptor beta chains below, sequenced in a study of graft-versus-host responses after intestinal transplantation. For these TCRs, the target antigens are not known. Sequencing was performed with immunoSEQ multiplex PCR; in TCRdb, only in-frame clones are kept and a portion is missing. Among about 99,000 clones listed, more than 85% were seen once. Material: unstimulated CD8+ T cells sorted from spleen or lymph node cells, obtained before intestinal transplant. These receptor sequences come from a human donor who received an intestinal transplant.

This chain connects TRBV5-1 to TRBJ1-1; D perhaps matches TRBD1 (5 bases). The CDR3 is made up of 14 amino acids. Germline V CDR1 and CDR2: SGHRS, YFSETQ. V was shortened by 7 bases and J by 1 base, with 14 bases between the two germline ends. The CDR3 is CASGRVAANTEAFF. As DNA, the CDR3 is TGCGCCAGCGGCAGGGTAGCGGCGAACACTGAAGCTTTCTTT.

The CDR3: CASSSSLLAGDYNEQFF. The CDR3 DNA follows: TGTGCCAGCAGTTCAAGCCTTCTAGCGGGGGATTACAATGAGCAGTTCTTC. The chain has TRBV27 and TRBJ2-1, with 10 bases fitting TRBD2. The V gene's germline CDR1 is MNHEY and CDR2 SMNVEV (reference sequence). Losses at the gene ends were 4 bases for V and 4 bases for J; bases not matched to a gene: 10. The CDR3 has 17 residues.

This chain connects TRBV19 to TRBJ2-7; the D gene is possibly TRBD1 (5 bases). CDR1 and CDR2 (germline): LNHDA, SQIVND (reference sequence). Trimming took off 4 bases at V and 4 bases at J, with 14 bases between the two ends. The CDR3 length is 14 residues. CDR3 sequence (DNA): TGTGCCAGTAGTACGCGACAGATACCTTACGAGCAGTACTTC. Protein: CASSTRQIPYEQYF. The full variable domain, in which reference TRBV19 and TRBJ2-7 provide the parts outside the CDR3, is DGGITQSPKYLFRKEGQNVTLSCEQNLNHDAMYWYRQDPGQGLRLIYYSQIVNDFQKGDIAEGYSVSREKKESFPLTVTSAQKNPTAFYLCASSTRQIPYEQYFGPGTRLTVT.